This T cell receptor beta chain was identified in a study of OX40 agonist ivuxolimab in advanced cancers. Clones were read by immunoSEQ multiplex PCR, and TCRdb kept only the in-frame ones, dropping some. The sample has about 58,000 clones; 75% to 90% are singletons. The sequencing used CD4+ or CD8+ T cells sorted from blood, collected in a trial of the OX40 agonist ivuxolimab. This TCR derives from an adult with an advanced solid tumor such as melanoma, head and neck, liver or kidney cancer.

CDR3 loop: CASSQDGGRGTEAFF. CDR3 coding DNA: TGTGCCAGCAGCCAAGATGGGGGGCGAGGCACTGAAGCTTTCTTT. V is TRBV4-2 and J is TRBJ1-1; perhaps TRBD1 as D (6 bases). The V end lost 0 bases, the J end lost 4 bases, and 12 bases lay between the germline ends. Germline V gene data show CDR1 as LGHNA and CDR2 as YNFKEQ. CDR3 size: 15 residues.